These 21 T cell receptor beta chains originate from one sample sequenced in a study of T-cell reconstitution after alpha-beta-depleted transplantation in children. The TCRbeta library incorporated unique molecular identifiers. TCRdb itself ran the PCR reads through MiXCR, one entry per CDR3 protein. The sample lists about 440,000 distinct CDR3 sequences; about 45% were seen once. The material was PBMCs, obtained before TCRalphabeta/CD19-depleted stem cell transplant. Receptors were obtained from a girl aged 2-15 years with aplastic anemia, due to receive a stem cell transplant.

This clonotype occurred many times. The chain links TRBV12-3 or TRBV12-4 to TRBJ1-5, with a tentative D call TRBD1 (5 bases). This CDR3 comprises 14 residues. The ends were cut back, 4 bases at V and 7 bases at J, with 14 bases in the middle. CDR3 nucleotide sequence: TGTGCCAGCAGTTCCAGGGATGTTGGACAGCCCCAGCATTTT. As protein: CASSSRDVGQPQHF.

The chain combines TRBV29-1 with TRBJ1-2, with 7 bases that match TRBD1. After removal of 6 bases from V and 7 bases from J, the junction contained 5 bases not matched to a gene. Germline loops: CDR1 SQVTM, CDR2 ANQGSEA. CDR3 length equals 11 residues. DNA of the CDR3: TGCAGCGTGCACGGGACAGTTGGCTACACCTTC. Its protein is CSVHGTVGYTF.

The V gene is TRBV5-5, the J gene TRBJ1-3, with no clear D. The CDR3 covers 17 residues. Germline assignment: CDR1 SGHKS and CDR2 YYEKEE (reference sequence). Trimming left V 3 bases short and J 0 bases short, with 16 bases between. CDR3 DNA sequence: TGTGCCAGCAGCTCTACTCAAACAGCTTACTCTGGAAACACCATATATTTT. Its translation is CASSSTQTAYSGNTIYF.

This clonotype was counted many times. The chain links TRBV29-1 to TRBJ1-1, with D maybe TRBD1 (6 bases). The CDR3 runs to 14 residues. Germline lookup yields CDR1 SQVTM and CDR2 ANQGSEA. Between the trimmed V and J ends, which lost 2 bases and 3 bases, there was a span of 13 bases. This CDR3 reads CSVERGGRDTEAFF. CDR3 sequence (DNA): TGCAGCGTTGAAAGGGGGGGCCGGGACACTGAAGCTTTCTTT.

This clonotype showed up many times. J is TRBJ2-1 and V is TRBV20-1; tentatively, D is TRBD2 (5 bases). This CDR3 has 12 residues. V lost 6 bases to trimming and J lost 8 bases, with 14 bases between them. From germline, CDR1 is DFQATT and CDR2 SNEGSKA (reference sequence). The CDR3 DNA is TGCAGTGCCTTACGGGGTAGCCATGAGCAGTTCTTC. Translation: CSALRGSHEQFF.

CDR3 sequence (DNA): TGTGCCAGCAGCTTAGGGCTAGCGGGGAATCTCGAGCAGTACTTC. Protein product: CASSLGLAGNLEQYF. The rearrangement joins TRBV11-2 to TRBJ2-7; 9 bases are a match to TRBD2. This CDR3 is 15 amino acids long. J lost 6 bases, V lost 1 base, and 7 bases had no gene match. The germline CDR1 and CDR2 sequences are SGHAT and FQNNGV.

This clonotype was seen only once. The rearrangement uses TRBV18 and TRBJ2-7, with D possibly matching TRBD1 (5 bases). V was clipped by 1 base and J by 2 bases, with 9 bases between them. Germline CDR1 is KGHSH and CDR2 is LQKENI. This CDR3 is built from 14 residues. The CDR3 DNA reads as TGTGCCAGCTCACCACTAACAGGAACCTACGAGCAGTACTTC. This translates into CASSPLTGTYEQYF.

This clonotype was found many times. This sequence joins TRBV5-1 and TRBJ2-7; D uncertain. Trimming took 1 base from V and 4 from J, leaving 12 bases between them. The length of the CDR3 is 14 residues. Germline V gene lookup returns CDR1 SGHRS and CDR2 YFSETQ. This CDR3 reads CASSLRNWPYEQYF. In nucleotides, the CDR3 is TGCGCCAGCAGCTTGAGGAATTGGCCTTACGAGCAGTACTTC. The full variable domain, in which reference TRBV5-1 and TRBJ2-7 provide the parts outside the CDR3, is KAGVTQTPRYLIKTRGQQVTLSCSPISGHRSVSWYQQTPGQGLQFLFEYFSETQRNKGNFPGRFSGRQFSNSRSEMNVSTLELGDSALYLCASSLRNWPYEQYFGPGTRLTVT.

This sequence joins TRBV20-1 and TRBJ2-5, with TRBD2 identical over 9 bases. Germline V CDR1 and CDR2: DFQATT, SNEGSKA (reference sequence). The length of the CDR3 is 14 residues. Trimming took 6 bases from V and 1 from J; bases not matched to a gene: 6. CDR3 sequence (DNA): TGCAGTGCGGGGCTAGCGGGGATCCAAGAGACCCAGTACTTC. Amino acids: CSAGLAGIQETQYF.

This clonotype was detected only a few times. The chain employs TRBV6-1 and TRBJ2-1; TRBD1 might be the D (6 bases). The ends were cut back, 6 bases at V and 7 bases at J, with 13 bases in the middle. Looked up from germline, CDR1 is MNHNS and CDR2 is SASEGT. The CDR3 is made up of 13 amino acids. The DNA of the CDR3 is TGTGCCAGCAGGGTTCTGACAGGTAATGAGCAGTTCTTC. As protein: CASRVLTGNEQFF.

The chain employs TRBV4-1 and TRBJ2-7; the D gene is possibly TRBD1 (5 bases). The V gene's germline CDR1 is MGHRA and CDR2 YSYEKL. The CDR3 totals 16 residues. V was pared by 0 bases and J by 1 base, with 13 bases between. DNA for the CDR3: TGCGCCAGCAGCCAAGATAAGGGGATAGGGTCCTACGAGCAGTACTTC. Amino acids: CASSQDKGIGSYEQYF.

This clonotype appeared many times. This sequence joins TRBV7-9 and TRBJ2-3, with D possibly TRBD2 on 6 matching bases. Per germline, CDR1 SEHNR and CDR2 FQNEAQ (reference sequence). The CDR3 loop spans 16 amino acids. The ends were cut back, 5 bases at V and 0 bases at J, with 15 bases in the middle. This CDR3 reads CASSQEHLASTDTQYF. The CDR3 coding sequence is TGTGCCAGCAGCCAAGAGCACCTAGCGAGCACAGATACGCAGTATTTT. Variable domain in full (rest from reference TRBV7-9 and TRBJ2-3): DTGVSQNPRHKITKRGQNVTFRCDPISEHNRLYWYRQTLGQGPEFLTYFQNEAQLEKSRLLSDRFSAERPKGSFSTLEIQRTEQGDSAMYLCASSQEHLASTDTQYFGPGTRLTVL.

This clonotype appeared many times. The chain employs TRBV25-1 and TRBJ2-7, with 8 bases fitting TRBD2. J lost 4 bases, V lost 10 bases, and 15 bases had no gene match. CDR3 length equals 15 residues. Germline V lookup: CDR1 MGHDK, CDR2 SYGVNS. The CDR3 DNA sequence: TGTGCCACCTCCTCCGGGCTAGCGGGTGGTTACGAGCAGTACTTC. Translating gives CATSSGLAGGYEQYF.

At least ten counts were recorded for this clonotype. CDR3 sequence (DNA): TGTGCCAGCAGCTTTCAGGCGGGATTGTACAATGAGCAGTTCTTC. Residues: CASSFQAGLYNEQFF. V usage is TRBV7-9 and J usage is TRBJ2-1, with D perhaps TRBD2 (6 bases). There are 15 residues in the CDR3. Trimming pared 3 bases from V and 4 bases from J, leaving 13 bases between. Per germline, CDR1 SEHNR and CDR2 FQNEAQ (reference sequence). Complete variable domain (other parts from reference TRBV7-9 and TRBJ2-1): DTGVSQNPRHKITKRGQNVTFRCDPISEHNRLYWYRQTLGQGPEFLTYFQNEAQLEKSRLLSDRFSAERPKGSFSTLEIQRTEQGDSAMYLCASSFQAGLYNEQFFGPGTRLTVL.

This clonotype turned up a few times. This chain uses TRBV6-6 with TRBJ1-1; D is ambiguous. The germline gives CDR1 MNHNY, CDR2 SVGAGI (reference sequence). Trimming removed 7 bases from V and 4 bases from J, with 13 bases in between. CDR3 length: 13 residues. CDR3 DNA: TGTGCCAGCACTGAACGAGGAACCACTGAAGCTTTCTTT. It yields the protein CASTERGTTEAFF.

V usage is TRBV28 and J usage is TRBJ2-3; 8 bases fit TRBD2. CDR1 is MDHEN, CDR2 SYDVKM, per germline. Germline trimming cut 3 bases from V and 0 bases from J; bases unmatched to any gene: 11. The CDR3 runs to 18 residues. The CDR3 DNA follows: TGTGCCAGCAGTTTTGGGAGCGGGGGCCCCCTTAGCACAGATACGCAGTATTTT. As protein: CASSFGSGGPLSTDTQYF.

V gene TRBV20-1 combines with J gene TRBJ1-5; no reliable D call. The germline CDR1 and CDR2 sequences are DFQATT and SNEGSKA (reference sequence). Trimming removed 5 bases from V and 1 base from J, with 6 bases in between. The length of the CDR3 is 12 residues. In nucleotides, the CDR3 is TGCAGTGCTCCCATGAGCAATCAGCCCCAGCATTTT. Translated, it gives CSAPMSNQPQHF.

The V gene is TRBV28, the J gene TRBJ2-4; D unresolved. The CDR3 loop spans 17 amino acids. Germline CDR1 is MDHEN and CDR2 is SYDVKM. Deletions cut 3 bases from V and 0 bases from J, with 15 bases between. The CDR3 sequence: CASSFSRASLAKNIQYF. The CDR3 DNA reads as TGTGCCAGCAGTTTCTCCCGGGCCTCCTTAGCCAAAAACATTCAGTACTTC.

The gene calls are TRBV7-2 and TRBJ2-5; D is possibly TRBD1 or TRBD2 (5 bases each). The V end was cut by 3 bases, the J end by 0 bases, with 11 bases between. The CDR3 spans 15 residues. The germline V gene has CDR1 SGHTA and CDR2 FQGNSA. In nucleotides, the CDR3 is TGTGCCAGCAGCTTTGGGACCTCGCACCAAGAGACCCAGTACTTC. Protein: CASSFGTSHQETQYF.

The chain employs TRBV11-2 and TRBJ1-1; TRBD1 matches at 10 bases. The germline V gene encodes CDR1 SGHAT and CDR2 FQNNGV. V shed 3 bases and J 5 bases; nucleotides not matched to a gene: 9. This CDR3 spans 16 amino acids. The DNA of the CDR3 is TGTGCCAGCAGCTTTCGACAGGGGGCTCCGGGTACTGAAGCTTTCTTT. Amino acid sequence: CASSFRQGAPGTEAFF.

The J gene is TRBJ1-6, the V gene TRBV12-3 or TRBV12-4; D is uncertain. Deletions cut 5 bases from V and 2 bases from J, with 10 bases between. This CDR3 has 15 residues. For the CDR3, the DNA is TGTGCCAGCAGTCCCCGGTCCACCTATAATTCACCCCTCCACTTT. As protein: CASSPRSTYNSPLHF.